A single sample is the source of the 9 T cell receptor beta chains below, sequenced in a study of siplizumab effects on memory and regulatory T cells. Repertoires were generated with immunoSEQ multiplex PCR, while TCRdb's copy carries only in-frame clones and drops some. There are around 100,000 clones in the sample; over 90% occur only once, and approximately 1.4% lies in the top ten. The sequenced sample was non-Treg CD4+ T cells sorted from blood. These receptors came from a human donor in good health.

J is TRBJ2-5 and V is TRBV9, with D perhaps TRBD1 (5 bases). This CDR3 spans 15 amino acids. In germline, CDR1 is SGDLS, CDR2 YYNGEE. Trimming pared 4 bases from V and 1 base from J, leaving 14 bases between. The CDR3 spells CASSIQGARQETQYF. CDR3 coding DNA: TGTGCCAGCAGCATTCAAGGGGCGCGCCAAGAGACCCAGTACTTC. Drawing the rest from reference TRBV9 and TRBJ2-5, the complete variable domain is DSGVTQTPKHLITATGQRVTLRCSPRSGDLSVYWYQQSLDQGLQFLIQYYNGEERAKGNILERFSAQQFPDLHSELNLSSLELGDSALYFCASSIQGARQETQYFGPGTRLLVL.

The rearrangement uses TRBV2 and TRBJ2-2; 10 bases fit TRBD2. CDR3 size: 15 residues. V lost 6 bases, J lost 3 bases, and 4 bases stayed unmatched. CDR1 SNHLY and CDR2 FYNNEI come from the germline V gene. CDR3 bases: TGTGCCAGCAGGCGGACTAGCGGAGACACCGGGGAGCTGTTTTTT. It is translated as CASRRTSGDTGELFF.

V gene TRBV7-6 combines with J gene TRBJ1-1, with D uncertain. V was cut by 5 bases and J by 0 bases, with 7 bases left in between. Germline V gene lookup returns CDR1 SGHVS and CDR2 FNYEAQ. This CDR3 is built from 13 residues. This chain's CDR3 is CASSPIMNTEAFF. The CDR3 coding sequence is TGTGCCAGCAGCCCGATCATGAACACTGAAGCTTTCTTT.

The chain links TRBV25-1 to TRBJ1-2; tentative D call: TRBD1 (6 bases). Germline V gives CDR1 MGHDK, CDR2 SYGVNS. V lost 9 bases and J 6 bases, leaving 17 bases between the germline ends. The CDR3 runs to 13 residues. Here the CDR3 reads CASQYGGQNGYTF. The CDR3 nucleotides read TGTGCCAGTCAGTACGGGGGGCAAAATGGCTACACCTTC.

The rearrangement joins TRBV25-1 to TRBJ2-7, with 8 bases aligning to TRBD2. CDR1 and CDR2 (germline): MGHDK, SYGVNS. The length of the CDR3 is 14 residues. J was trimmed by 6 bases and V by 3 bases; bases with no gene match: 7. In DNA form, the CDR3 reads TGTGCCAGCAGTGAGGCTAGCGGGCCCTTCGAGCAGTACTTC. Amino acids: CASSEASGPFEQYF.

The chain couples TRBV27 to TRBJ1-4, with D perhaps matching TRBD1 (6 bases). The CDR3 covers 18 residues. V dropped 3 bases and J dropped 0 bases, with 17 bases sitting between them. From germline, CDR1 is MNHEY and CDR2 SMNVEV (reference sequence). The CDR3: CASSLGGGGRATNEKLFF. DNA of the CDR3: TGTGCCAGCAGTTTGGGGGGAGGGGGTCGGGCAACTAATGAAAAACTGTTTTTT.

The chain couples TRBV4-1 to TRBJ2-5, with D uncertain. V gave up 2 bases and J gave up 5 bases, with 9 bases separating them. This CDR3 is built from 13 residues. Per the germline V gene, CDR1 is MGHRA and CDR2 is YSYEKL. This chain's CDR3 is CASSQNSLETQYF. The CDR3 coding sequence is TGCGCCAGCAGCCAAAATTCCCTCGAGACCCAGTACTTC.

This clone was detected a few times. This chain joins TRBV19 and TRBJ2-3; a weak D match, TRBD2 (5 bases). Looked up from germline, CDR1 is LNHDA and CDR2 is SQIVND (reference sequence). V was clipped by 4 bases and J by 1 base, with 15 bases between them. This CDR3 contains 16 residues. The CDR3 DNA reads TGTGCCAGTAGTAGAGGACTGACTGCGGGCACAGATACGCAGTATTTT. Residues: CASSRGLTAGTDTQYF.

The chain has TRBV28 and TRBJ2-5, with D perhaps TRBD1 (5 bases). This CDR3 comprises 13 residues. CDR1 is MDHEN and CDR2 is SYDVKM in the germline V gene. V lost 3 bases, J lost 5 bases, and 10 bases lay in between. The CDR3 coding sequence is TGTGCCAGCAGTTTCAGGGTTTGGGAGACCCAGTACTTC. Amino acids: CASSFRVWETQYF.